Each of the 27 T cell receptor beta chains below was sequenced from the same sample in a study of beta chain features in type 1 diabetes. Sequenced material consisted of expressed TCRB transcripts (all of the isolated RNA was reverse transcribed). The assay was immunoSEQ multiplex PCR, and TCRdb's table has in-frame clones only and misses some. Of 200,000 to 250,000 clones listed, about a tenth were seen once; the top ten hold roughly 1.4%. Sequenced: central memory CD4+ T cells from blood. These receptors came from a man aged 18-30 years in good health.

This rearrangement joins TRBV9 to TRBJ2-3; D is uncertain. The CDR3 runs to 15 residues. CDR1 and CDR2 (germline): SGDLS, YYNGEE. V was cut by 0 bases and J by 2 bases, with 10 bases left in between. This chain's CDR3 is CASSVDPGFTDTQYF. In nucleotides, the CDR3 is TGTGCCAGCAGCGTAGATCCGGGTTTCACAGATACGCAGTATTTT.

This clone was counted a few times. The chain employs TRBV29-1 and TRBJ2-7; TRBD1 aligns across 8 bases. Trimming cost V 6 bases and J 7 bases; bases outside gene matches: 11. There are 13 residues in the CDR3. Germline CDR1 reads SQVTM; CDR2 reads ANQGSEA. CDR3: CSVQPDRGREQYF. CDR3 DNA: TGCAGCGTGCAACCCGACAGGGGCAGGGAGCAGTACTTC.

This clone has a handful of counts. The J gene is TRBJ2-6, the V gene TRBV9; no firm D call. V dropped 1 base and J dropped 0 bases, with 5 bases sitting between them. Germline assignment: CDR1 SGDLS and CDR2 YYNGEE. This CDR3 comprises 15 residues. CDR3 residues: CASSVRVSGANVLTF. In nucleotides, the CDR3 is TGTGCCAGCAGCGTACGAGTCTCTGGGGCCAACGTCCTGACTTTC.

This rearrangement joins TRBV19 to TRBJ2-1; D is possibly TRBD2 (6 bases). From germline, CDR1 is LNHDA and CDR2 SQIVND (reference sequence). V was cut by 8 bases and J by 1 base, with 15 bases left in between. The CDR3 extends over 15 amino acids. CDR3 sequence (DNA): TGTGCCAGTGGTCCAGCGGGTGTGTCCTACAATGAGCAGTTCTTC. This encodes CASGPAGVSYNEQFF.

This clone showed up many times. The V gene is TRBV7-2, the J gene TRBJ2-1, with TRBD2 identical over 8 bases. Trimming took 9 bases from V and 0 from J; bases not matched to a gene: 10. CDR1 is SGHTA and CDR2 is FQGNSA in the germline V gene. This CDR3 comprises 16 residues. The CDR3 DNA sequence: TGTGCCAGGGACACGGAAAGCGGGAGCTCCTACAATGAGCAGTTCTTC. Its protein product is CARDTESGSSYNEQFF.

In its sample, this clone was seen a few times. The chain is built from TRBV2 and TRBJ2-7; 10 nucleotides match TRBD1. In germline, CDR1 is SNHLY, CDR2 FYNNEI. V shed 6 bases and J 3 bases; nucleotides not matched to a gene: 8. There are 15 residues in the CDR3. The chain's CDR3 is CASSTDRGLYYEQYF. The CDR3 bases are TGTGCCAGCAGCACCGACAGGGGGCTTTACTACGAGCAGTACTTC.

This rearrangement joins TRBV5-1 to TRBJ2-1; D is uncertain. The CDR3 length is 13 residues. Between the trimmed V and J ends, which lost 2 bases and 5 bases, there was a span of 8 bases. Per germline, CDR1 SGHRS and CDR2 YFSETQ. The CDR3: CASSFRADNEQFF. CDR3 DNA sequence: TGCGCCAGCAGCTTCCGAGCAGACAATGAGCAGTTCTTC. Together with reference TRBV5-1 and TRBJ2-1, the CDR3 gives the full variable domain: KAGVTQTPRYLIKTRGQQVTLSCSPISGHRSVSWYQQTPGQGLQFLFEYFSETQRNKGNFPGRFSGRQFSNSRSEMNVSTLELGDSALYLCASSFRADNEQFFGPGTRLTVL.

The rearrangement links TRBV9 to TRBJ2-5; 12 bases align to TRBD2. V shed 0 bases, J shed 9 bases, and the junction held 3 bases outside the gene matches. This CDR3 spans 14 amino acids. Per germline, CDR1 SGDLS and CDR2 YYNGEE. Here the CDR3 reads CASSVGTSGAAQYF. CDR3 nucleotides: TGTGCCAGCAGCGTAGGGACTAGCGGGGCGGCCCAGTACTTC.

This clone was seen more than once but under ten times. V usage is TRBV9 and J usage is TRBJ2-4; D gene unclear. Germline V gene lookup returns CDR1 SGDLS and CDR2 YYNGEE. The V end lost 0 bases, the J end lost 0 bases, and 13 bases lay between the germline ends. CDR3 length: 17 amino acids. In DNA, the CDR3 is TGTGCCAGCAGCGTAGTCCCGTTTAGGCTAGCCAAAAACATTCAGTACTTC. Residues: CASSVVPFRLAKNIQYF.

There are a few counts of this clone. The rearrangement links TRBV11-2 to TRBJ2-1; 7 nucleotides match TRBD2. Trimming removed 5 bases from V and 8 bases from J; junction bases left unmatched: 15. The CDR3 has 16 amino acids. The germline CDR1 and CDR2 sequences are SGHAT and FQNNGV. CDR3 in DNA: TGTGCCAGCAGCCCTCCCCTGCGGTTGAGCGGGGATGAGCAGTTCTTC. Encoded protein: CASSPPLRLSGDEQFF. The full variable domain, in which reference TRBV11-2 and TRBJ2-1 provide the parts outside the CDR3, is EAGVAQSPRYKIIEKRQSVAFWCNPISGHATLYWYQQILGQGPKLLIQFQNNGVVDDSQLPKDRFSAERLKGVDSTLKIQPAKLEDSAVYLCASSPPLRLSGDEQFFGPGTRLTVL.

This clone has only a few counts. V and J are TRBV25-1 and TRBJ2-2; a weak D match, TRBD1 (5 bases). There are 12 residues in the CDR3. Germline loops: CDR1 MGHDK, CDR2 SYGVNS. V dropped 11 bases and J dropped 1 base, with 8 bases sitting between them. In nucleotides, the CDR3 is TGTGCCTTGCAGGGGAACACCGGGGAGCTGTTTTTT. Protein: CALQGNTGELFF.

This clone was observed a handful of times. The CDR3 bases are TGTGCCAGCAGTGACGCTACGGGGTACGAGCAGTACTTC. This gives the protein CASSDATGYEQYF. V gene TRBV25-1 combines with J gene TRBJ2-5, with TRBD2 as a possible D gene (5 bases). The J call is uncertain, as TRBJ2-7 better fits the DNA end. Per germline, CDR1 MGHDK and CDR2 SYGVNS. The CDR3 contains 13 residues.

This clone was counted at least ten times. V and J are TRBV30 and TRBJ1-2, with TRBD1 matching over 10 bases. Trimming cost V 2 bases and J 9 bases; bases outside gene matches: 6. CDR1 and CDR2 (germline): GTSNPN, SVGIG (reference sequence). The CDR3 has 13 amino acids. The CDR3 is CAWSTTGGTSYTF. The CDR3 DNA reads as TGTGCCTGGAGTACGACAGGGGGCACCAGCTACACCTTC.

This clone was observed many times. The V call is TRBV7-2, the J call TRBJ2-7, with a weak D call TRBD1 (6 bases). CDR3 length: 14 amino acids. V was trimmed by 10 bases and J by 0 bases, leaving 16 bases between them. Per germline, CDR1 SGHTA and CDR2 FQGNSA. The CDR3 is CAIAEGEPSYEQYF. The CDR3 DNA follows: TGTGCCATTGCAGAGGGGGAGCCCTCCTACGAGCAGTACTTC.

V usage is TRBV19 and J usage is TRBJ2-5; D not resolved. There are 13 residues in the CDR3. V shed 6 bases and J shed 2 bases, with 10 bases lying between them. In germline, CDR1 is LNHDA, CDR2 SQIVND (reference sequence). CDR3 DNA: TGTGCCAGTAGCGATTATCCACAAGAGACCCAGTACTTC. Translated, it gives CASSDYPQETQYF.

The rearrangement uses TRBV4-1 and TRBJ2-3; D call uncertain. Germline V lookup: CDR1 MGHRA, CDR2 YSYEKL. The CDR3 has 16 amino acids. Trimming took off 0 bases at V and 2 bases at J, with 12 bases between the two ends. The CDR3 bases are TGCGCCAGCAGCCAAGAAGGCAAGGGAAACACAGATACGCAGTATTTT. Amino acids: CASSQEGKGNTDTQYF.

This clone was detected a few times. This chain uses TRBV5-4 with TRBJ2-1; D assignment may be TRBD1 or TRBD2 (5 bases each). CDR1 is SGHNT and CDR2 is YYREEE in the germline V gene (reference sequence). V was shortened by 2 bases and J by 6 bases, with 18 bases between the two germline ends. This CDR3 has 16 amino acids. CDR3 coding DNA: TGTGCCAGCAGCTTAACCGGGACGACACAGTTCAATGAGCAGTTCTTC. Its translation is CASSLTGTTQFNEQFF. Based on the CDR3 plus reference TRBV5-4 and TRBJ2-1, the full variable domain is ETGVTQSPTHLIKTRGQQVTLRCSSQSGHNTVSWYQQALGQGPQFIFQYYREEENGRGNFPPRFSGLQFPNYSSELNVNALELDDSALYLCASSLTGTTQFNEQFFGPGTRLTVL.

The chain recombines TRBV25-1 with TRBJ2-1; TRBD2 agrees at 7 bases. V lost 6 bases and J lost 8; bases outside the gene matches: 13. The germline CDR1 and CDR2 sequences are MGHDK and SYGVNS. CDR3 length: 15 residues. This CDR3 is CASSSHAGETDEQFF. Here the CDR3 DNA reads TGTGCCAGCAGCTCTCATGCGGGAGAGACGGATGAGCAGTTCTTC.

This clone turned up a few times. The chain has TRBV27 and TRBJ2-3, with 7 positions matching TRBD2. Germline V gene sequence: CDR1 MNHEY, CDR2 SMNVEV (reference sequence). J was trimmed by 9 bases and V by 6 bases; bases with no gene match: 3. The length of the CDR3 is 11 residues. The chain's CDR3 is CASRKRETQYF. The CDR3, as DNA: TGTGCCAGCAGGAAGCGGGAAACGCAGTATTTT.

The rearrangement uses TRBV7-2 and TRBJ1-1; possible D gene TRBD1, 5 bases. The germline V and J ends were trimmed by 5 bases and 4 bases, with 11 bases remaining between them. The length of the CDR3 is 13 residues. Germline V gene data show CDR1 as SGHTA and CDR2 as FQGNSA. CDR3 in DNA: TGTGCCAGCAGCACCAGGGTGGCCACTGAAGCTTTCTTT. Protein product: CASSTRVATEAFF.

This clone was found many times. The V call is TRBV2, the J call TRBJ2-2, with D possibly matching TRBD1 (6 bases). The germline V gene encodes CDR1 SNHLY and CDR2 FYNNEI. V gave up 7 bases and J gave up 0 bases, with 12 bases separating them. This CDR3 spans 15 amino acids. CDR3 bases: TGTGCCAGCACCCGGGCAGGGGCGAACACCGGGGAGCTGTTTTTT. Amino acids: CASTRAGANTGELFF. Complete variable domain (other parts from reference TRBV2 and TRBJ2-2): EPEVTQTPSHQVTQMGQEVILRCVPISNHLYFYWYRQILGQKVEFLVSFYNNEISEKSEIFDDQFSVERPDGSNFTLKIRSTKLEDSAMYFCASTRAGANTGELFFGEGSRLTVL.

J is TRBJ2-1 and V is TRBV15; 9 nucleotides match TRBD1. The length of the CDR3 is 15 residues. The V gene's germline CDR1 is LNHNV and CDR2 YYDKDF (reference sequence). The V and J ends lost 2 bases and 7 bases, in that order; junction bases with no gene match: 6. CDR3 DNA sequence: TGTGCCACCAGCAGACCGGGACAGGGCCTTAATGAGCAGTTCTTC. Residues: CATSRPGQGLNEQFF. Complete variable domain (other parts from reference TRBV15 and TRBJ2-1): DAMVIQNPRYQVTQFGKPVTLSCSQTLNHNVMYWYQQKSSQAPKLLFHYYDKDFNNEADTPDNFQSRRPNTSFCFLDIRSPGLGDTAMYLCATSRPGQGLNEQFFGPGTRLTVL.

The DNA for the CDR3 is TGTGCCACCCAGAGTAGGAGTGCCGGGGAGCTGTTTTTT. Its translation: CATQSRSAGELFF. V gene TRBV15 combines with J gene TRBJ2-2; D ambiguous. Per germline, CDR1 LNHNV and CDR2 YYDKDF (reference sequence). The CDR3 contains 13 residues. Deletions cut 8 bases from V and 6 bases from J, with 13 bases between.

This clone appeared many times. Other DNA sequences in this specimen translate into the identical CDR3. This CDR3 reads CASSLSAGELFF. In DNA form, the CDR3 reads TGTGCCAGCAGTTTGAGCGCCGGGGAGCTGTTTTTT. The V and J genes are TRBV28 and TRBJ2-2, with D hard to call. This CDR3 has 12 amino acids. Germline CDR1 is MDHEN and CDR2 is SYDVKM. The ends were cut back, 3 bases at V and 6 bases at J, with 5 bases in the middle. The whole variable domain, filled in from reference TRBV28 and TRBJ2-2, reads DVKVTQSSRYLVKRTGEKVFLECVQDMDHENMFWYRQDPGLGLRLIYFSYDVKMKEKGDIPEGYSVSREKKERFSLILESASTNQTSMYLCASSLSAGELFFGEGSRLTVL.

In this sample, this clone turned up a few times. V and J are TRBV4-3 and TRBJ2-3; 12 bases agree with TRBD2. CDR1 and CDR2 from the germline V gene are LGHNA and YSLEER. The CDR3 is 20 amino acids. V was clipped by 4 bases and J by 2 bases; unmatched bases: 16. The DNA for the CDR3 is TGCGCCAGCAGCCCCGAGACTAGCGGGAGAGGGGGGAGGCACACAGATACGCAGTATTTT. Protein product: CASSPETSGRGGRHTDTQYF.

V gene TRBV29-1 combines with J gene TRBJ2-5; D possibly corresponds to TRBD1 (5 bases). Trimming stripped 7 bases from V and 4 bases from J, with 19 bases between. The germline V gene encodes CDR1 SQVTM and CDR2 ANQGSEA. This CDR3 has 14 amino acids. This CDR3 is CSAEGAARAETQYF. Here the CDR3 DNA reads TGCAGCGCCGAAGGGGCAGCCCGGGCAGAGACCCAGTACTTC.

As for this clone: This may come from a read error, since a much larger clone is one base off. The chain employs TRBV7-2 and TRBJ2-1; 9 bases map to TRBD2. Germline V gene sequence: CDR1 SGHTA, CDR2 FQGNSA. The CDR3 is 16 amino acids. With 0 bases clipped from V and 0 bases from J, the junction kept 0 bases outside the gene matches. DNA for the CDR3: TGTGCCAGCAGCTTAGCACTAGCGGGCTCCTACAATGAGCAGTTCTTC. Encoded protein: CASSLALAGSYNEQFF.